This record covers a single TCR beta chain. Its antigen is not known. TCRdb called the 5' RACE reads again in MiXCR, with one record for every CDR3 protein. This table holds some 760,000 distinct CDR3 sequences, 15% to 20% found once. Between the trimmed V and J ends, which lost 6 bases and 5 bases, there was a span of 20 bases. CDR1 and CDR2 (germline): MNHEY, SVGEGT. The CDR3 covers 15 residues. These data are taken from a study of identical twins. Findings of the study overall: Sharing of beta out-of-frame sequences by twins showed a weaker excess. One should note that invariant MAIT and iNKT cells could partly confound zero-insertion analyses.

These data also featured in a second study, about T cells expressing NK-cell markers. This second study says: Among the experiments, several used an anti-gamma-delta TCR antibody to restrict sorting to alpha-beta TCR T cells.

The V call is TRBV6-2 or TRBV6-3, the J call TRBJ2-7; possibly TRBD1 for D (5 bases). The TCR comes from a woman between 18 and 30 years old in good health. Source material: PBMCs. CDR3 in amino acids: CASRPQGLQKDEQYF. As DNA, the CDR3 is TGTGCCAGCAGACCCCAGGGTCTCCAAAAGGACGAGCAGTACTTC.